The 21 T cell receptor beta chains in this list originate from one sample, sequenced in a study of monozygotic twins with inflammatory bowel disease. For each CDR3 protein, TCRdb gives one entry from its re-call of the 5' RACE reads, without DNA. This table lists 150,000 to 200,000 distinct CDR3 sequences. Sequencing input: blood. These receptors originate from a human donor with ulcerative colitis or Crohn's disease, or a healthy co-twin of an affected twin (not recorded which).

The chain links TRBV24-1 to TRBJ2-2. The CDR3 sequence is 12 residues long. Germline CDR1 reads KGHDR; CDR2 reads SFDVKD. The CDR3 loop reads CATNTNTGELFF.

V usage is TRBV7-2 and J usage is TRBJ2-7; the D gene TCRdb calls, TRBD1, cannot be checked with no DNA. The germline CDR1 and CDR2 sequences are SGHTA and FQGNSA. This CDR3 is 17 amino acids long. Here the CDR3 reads CASSLTVATGFSYEQYF.

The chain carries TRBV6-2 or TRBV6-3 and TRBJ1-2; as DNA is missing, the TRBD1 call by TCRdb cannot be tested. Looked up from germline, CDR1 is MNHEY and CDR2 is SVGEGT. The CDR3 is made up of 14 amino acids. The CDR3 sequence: CASSYRGQGGGYTF.

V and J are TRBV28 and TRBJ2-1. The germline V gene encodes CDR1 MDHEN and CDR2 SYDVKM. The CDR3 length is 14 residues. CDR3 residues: CASRRSHSYNEQFF. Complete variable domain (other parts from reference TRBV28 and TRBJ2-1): DVKVTQSSRYLVKRTGEKVFLECVQDMDHENMFWYRQDPGLGLRLIYFSYDVKMKEKGDIPEGYSVSREKKERFSLILESASTNQTSMYLCASRRSHSYNEQFFGPGTRLTVL.

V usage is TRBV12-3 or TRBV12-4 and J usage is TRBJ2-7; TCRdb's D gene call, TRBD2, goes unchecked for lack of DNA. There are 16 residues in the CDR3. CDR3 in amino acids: CASRVESGPSSYEQYF.

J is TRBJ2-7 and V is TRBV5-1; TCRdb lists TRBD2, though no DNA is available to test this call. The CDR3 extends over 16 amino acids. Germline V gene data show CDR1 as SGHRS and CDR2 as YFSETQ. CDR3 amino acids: CASAQSGRTPAYEQYF. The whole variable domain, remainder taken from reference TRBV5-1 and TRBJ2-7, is KAGVTQTPRYLIKTRGQQVTLSCSPISGHRSVSWYQQTPGQGLQFLFEYFSETQRNKGNFPGRFSGRQFSNSRSEMNVSTLELGDSALYLCASAQSGRTPAYEQYFGPGTRLTVT.

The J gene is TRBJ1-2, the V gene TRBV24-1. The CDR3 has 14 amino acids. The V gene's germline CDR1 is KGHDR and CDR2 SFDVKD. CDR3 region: CATWDSTTNYGYTF.

CDR3 in amino acids: CASSQFRSLNTGELFF. The V and J genes are TRBV6-1 and TRBJ2-2. Germline CDR1 MNHNS, CDR2 SASEGT. The CDR3 has 16 residues.

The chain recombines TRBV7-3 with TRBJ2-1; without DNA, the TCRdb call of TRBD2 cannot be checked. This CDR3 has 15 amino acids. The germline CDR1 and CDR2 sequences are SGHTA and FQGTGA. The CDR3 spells CASSLSGRALDEQFF.

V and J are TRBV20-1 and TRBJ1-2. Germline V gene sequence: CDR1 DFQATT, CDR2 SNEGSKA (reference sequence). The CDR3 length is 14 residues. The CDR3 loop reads CSARDRWRNYGYTF.

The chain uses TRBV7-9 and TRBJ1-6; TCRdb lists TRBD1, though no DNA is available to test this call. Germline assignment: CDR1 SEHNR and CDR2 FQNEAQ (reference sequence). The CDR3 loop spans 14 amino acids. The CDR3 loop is CASSLRDGNSPLHF.

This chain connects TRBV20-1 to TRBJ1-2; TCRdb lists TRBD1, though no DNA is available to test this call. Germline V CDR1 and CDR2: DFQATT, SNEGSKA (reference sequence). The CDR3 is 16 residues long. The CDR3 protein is CSARDPRTPQDYGYTF.

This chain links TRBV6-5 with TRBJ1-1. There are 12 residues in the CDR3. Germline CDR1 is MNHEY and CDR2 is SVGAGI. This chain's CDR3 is CASSFRGTEAFF.

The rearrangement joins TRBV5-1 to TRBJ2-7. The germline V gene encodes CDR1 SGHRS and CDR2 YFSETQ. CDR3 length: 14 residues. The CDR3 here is CASSLAGGPNEQYF. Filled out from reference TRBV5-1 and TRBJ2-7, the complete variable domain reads KAGVTQTPRYLIKTRGQQVTLSCSPISGHRSVSWYQQTPGQGLQFLFEYFSETQRNKGNFPGRFSGRQFSNSRSEMNVSTLELGDSALYLCASSLAGGPNEQYFGPGTRLTVT.

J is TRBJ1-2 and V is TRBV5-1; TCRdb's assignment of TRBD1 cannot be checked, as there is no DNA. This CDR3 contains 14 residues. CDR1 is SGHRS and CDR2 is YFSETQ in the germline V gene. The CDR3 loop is CASSLQGRNYGYTF.

The CDR3 loop is CASSLGVTFYEQYF. The V call is TRBV7-9, the J call TRBJ2-7. Germline loops: CDR1 SEHNR, CDR2 FQNEAQ (reference sequence). The CDR3 is 14 residues long. The full variable domain, completed using reference TRBV7-9 and TRBJ2-7, is DTGVSQNPRHKITKRGQNVTFRCDPISEHNRLYWYRQTLGQGPEFLTYFQNEAQLEKSRLLSDRFSAERPKGSFSTLEIQRTEQGDSAMYLCASSLGVTFYEQYFGPGTRLTVT.

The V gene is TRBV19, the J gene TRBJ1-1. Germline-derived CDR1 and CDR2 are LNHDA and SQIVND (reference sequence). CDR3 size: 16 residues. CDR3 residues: CASSIAPAYLNTEAFF.

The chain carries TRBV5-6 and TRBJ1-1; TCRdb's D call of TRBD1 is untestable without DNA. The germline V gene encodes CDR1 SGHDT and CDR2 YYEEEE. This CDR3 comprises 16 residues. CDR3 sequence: CASSHGTGKRNTEAFF.

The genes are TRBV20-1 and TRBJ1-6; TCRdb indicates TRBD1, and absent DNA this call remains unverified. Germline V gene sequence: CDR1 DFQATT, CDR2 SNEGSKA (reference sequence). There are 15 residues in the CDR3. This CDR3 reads CSAPGGVAYNSPLHF.

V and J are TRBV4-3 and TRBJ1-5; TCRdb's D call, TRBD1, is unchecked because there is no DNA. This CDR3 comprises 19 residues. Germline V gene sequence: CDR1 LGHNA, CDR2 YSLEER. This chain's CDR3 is CASSQDRTGAFYSNQPQHF.

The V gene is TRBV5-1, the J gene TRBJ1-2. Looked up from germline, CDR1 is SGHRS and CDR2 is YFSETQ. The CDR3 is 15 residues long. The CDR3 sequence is CASSWGPFGDYGYTF.